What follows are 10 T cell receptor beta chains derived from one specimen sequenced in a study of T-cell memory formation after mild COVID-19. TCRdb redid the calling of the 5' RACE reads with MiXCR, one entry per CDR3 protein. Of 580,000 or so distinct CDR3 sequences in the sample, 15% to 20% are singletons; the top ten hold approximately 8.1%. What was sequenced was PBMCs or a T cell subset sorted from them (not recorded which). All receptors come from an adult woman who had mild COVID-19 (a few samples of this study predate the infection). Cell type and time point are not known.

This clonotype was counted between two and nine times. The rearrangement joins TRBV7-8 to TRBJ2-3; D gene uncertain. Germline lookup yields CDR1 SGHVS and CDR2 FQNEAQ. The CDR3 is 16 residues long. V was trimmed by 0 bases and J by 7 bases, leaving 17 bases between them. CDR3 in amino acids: CASSLAPSLVGNTQYF. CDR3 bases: TGTGCCAGCAGCTTAGCCCCGTCGCTAGTTGGGAATACGCAGTATTTT.

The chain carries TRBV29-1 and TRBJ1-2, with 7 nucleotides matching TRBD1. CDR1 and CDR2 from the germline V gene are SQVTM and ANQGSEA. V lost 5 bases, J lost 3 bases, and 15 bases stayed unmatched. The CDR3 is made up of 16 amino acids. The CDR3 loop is CSVSSSYYDRDYGYTF. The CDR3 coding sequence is TGCAGCGTTTCCTCTTCTTACTATGACAGGGACTATGGCTACACCTTC.

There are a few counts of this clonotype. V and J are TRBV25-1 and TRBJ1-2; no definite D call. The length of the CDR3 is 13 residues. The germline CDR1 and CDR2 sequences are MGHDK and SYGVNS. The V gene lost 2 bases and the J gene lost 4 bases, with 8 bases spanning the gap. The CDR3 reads CASSESASYGYTF. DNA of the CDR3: TGTGCCAGCAGTGAAAGCGCCAGCTATGGCTACACCTTC.

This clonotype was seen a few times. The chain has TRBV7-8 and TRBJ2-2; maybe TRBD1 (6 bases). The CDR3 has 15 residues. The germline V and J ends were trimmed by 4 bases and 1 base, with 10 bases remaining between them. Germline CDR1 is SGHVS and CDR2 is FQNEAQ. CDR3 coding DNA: TGTGCCAGCAGCTCAGGGGCCAGGAACACCGGGGAGCTGTTTTTT. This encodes CASSSGARNTGELFF.

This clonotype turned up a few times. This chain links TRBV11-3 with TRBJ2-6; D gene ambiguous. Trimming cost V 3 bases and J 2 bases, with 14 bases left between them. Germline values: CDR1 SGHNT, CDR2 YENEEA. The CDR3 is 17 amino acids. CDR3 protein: CASSLSDPFPGANVLTF. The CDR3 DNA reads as TGTGCCAGCAGCTTGAGTGATCCGTTCCCTGGGGCCAACGTCCTGACTTTC.

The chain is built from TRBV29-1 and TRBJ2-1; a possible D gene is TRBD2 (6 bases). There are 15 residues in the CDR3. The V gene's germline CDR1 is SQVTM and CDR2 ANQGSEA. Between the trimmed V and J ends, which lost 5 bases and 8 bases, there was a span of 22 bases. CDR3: CSVMGTALNRDEQFF. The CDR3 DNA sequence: TGCAGCGTTATGGGGACTGCCCTTAACCGGGATGAGCAGTTCTTC.

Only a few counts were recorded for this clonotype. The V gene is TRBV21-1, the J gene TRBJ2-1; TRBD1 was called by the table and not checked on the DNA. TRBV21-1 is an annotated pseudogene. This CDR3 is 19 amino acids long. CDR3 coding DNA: TGTGCCAGCAGCAAAGAAAATGGGCAGGGATTAGGCCCCTACAATGAGCAGTTCTTC. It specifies CASSKENGQGLGPYNEQFF.

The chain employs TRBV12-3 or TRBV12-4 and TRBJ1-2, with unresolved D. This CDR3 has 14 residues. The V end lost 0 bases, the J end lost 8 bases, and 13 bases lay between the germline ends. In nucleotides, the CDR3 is TGTGCCAGCAGTTTAGCACACTTAACGGGAGGCTACACCTTC. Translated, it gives CASSLAHLTGGYTF.

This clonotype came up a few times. The CDR3 loop reads CASSDIASGRIGEQFF. The CDR3 DNA reads TGCGCCAGCAGTGATATTGCTAGCGGGAGGATCGGTGAGCAGTTCTTC. The V call is TRBV10-2, the J call TRBJ2-1; 11 bases match TRBD2. The CDR3 loop spans 16 amino acids. Per the germline V gene, CDR1 is WSHSY and CDR2 is SAAADI. Trimming took 3 bases from V and 9 from J; bases not matched to a gene: 10.

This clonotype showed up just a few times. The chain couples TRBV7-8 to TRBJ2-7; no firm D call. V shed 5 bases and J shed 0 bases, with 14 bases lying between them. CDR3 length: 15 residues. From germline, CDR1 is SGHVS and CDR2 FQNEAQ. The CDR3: CASSPPTPRSYEQYF. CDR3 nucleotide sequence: TGTGCCAGCAGCCCCCCGACACCGCGCTCCTACGAGCAGTACTTC.